The rows below give T cell receptor beta chains drawn from one sample of a study of cytomegalovirus exposure and HLA in healthy donors. Repertoires were generated with immunoSEQ multiplex PCR, while TCRdb's copy carries only in-frame clones and drops some. Among 90,000 to 150,000 clones listed, roughly 82% were seen once. Sequenced material: PBMCs. Every receptor here comes from a woman between 40 and 50 years old in good health and CMV-seropositive. The CDR3 runs from the conserved cysteine through the conserved F or W. A D gene is named only where the DNA matches it firmly. Clone size is not always given. Where it is, it says once, few, many or a class for expanded clones.

size: NA; V: TRBV5-6; J: TRBJ2-5; D: TRBD2; DNA: TGTGCCAGCAGCTTGAGGCTAGCGGGAGGTCAGACCCAGTACTTC; CDR3: CASSLRLAGGQTQYF
size: NA; V: TRBV7-8; J: TRBJ2-7; D: TRBD2; DNA: TGTGCCAGCAGCTTAGTTTCCGGGGGGGTCGAGCAGTACTTC; CDR3: CASSLVSGGVEQYF
size: NA; V: TRBV25-1; J: TRBJ1-6; D: TRBD1; DNA: TGTGCCAGCAGTCTGGGACAGGGTAGGGTGGGATATAATTCACCCCTCCACTTT; CDR3: CASSLGQGRVGYNSPLHF
size: NA; V: TRBV4-1; J: TRBJ1-1; D: TRBD1; DNA: TGCGCCAGCAGCCAGGACGGACAGGGGGACACTGAAGCTTTCTTT; CDR3: CASSQDGQGDTEAFF
size: NA; V: TRBV4-1; J: TRBJ1-2; D: NA; DNA: TGCGCCAGCAGCCAAGCAGGGGTTCGGTCGTTC; CDR3: CASSQAGVRSF
size: NA; V: TRBV5-1; J: TRBJ1-2; D: NA; DNA: TGCGCCAGCAGCTTGGGCAGGTCCGGCTACACCTTC; CDR3: CASSLGRSGYTF
size: once; V: TRBV7-3; J: TRBJ2-5; D: NA; DNA: TGTGCCAGCAGCTCGACTAGGCGAGAGACCCAGTACTTC; CDR3: CASSSTRRETQYF
size: few; V: TRBV7-9; J: TRBJ1-4; D: NA; DNA: TGTGCCAGCAGTTCGTCGGGTGAAAAACTGTTTTTT; CDR3: CASSSSGEKLFF
size: NA; V: TRBV2; J: TRBJ2-1; D: TRBD2; DNA: TGTGCCAGCAGTCTAGCGGGGTGGGAAAATGAGCAGTTCTTC; CDR3: CASSLAGWENEQFF
size: few; V: TRBV7-9; J: TRBJ1-5; D: TRBD1; DNA: TGTGCCAGCAGCTCGCAGGGGGCTGGCAATCAGCCCCAGCATTTT; CDR3: CASSSQGAGNQPQHF
size: NA; V: TRBV6-5; J: TRBJ1-2; D: NA; DNA: TGTGCCAGCAGCTTAACGTCCGTACTGGGCTACACCTTC; CDR3: CASSLTSVLGYTF
size: NA; V: TRBV7-2; J: TRBJ2-7; D: NA; DNA: TGTGCCAGCAGCCCGCCCGGGAGTCCCTACGAGCAGTACTTC; CDR3: CASSPPGSPYEQYF
size: once; V: TRBV29-1; J: TRBJ2-3; D: NA; DNA: TGCAGCGTGGGCGGGTTAGCGGCTATCACAGATACGCAGTATTTT; CDR3: CSVGGLAAITDTQYF
size: NA; V: TRBV28; J: TRBJ2-1; D: TRBD2; DNA: TGTGCCAGCAGTCGATCCGGGACTAGCGGTATTCATGAGCAGTTCTTC; CDR3: CASSRSGTSGIHEQFF
size: medium-sized; V: TRBV7-6; J: TRBJ2-7; D: TRBD2; DNA: TGTGCCAGCAGCTTAGCAAGTAGCGGGAGAGCAGTCGAGCAGTACTTC; CDR3: CASSLASSGRAVEQYF
size: few; V: TRBV6-4; J: TRBJ2-3; D: NA; DNA: TGTGCCAGCAGTGAAGCCAGCACAGATACGCAGTATTTT; CDR3: CASSEASTDTQYF
size: NA; V: TRBV27; J: TRBJ2-1; D: NA; DNA: TGTGCCAGCAGTTCTGCGCCGAGCTCCTACAATGAGCAGTTCTTC; CDR3: CASSSAPSSYNEQFF
size: NA; V: TRBV10-3; J: TRBJ1-2; D: NA; DNA: TGTGCCATCAGTGGTGATGGGGGGGGCTATGGCTACACCTTC; CDR3: CAISGDGGGYGYTF
size: NA; V: TRBV7-2; J: TRBJ2-7; D: TRBD2; DNA: TGTGCCAGCAGCTTAAACCGGGAGGGGGGCGAGCAGTACTTC; CDR3: CASSLNREGGEQYF
size: NA; V: TRBV18; J: TRBJ1-1; D: NA; DNA: TGTGCCAGCTCACCAGACAGGTACGGCACTGAAGCTTTCTTT; CDR3: CASSPDRYGTEAFF
size: NA; V: TRBV30; J: TRBJ1-1; D: TRBD1; DNA: TGTGCCTGTCGGACAGGAGGAGACACTGAAGCTTTCTTT; CDR3: CACRTGGDTEAFF
size: NA; V: TRBV7-4; J: TRBJ2-5; D: TRBD1; DNA: TGTGCCAGCAGCTCCCGGACAGGGGATTGGGAGACCCAGTACTTC; CDR3: CASSSRTGDWETQYF
size: NA; V: TRBV7-9; J: TRBJ2-3; D: NA; DNA: TGTGCCAGCAGCACGCAGGTCCCTTCCCCCACAGATACGCAGTATTTT; CDR3: CASSTQVPSPTDTQYF
size: NA; V: TRBV6-5; J: TRBJ2-7; D: TRBD2; DNA: TGTGCCAGCAGTTACGCCGGGACTAGCGGTTCCTACGAGCAGTACTTC; CDR3: CASSYAGTSGSYEQYF
size: NA; V: TRBV19; J: TRBJ1-5; D: NA; DNA: TGTGCCAGTAGAGCGGAGGGGGGGCAGCCCCAGCATTTT; CDR3: CASRAEGGQPQHF
size: NA; V: TRBV10-3; J: TRBJ2-1; D: NA; DNA: TGTGCCATCACCCTTGACGGGAGTAATAACAATGAGCAGTTCTTC; CDR3: CAITLDGSNNNEQFF
size: NA; V: TRBV30; J: TRBJ2-2; D: NA; DNA: TGTGCCTGGAGACCCAGACCGGGAACCCTTACGAACACCGGGGAGCTGTTTTTT; CDR3: CAWRPRPGTLTNTGELFF
size: NA; V: TRBV12-1; J: TRBJ2-1; D: NA; DNA: TGTGCCAGCAGCTCCGGTTGTCGGGGAGGAACCGTCTACAATGAGCAGTTCTTC; CDR3: CASSSGCRGGTVYNEQFF
size: NA; V: TRBV25-1; J: TRBJ2-7; D: TRBD1; DNA: TGTGCCAGTACATCGGGACAGACCTACGAGCAGTACTTC; CDR3: CASTSGQTYEQYF
size: once; V: TRBV30; J: TRBJ1-2; D: TRBD1; DNA: TGTGCCTACCAGGGGGAGGACTATGGCTACACCTTC; CDR3: CAYQGEDYGYTF
size: few; V: TRBV5-6; J: TRBJ1-2; D: TRBD1; DNA: TGTGCCAGCAGAACAAGACAGGGATTATCGTATGGCTACACCTTC; CDR3: CASRTRQGLSYGYTF
size: few; V: TRBV27; J: TRBJ2-7; D: TRBD1; DNA: TGTGCCAGCAGTTCGTTACTAGGGACAGTCTCCTACGAGCAGTACTTC; CDR3: CASSSLLGTVSYEQYF
size: NA; V: TRBV28; J: TRBJ2-7; D: NA; DNA: TGTGCCAGCAGTCCACCTAAGACAGAGTACGAGCAGTACTTC; CDR3: CASSPPKTEYEQYF
size: NA; V: TRBV7-2; J: TRBJ2-7; D: TRBD2; DNA: TGTGCCAGCAATTACTCCGGGACTAGCGGAGCTTCCTACGAGCAGTACTTC; CDR3: CASNYSGTSGASYEQYF
size: NA; V: TRBV27; J: TRBJ1-6; D: NA; DNA: TGTGCCAGCAGTTTCGGAGATTCACCCCTCCACTTT; CDR3: CASSFGDSPLHF
size: NA; V: TRBV9; J: TRBJ2-5; D: NA; DNA: TGTGCCAGCAGCGCGTTCGGACTTCAAGAGACCCAGTACTTC; CDR3: CASSAFGLQETQYF
size: few; V: TRBV5-1; J: TRBJ1-1; D: NA; DNA: TGCGCCAGCAGCTTGGGGGTCGGGGGGAGCACTGAAGCTTTCTTT; CDR3: CASSLGVGGSTEAFF
size: NA; V: TRBV6-5; J: TRBJ1-1; D: TRBD1; DNA: TGTGCCAGCAGTTATTGGGGACAGGGGAACACTGAAGCTTTCTTT; CDR3: CASSYWGQGNTEAFF
size: few; V: TRBV7-2; J: TRBJ2-7; D: TRBD1; DNA: TGTGCCAGCAGCCCGGGACAGGGAGACGAGCAGTACTTC; CDR3: CASSPGQGDEQYF
size: NA; V: TRBV6-5; J: TRBJ1-2; D: NA; DNA: TGTGCCAGCAGTTACTCCCAGGGAGGCCACTATGGCTACACCTTC; CDR3: CASSYSQGGHYGYTF
size: NA; V: TRBV2; J: TRBJ2-7; D: TRBD2; DNA: TGTGCCAGCAGTTTAGCGGGGGGATCCTACGAGCAGTACTTC; CDR3: CASSLAGGSYEQYF
size: NA; V: TRBV27; J: TRBJ2-7; D: NA; DNA: TGTGCCAGTAATAGAGACAGCGACTACGAGCAGTACTTC; CDR3: CASNRDSDYEQYF
size: few; V: TRBV5-4; J: TRBJ2-7; D: NA; DNA: TGTGCCAGCAGCTTGTTTATTACCGGCGGGGAGCAGTACTTC; CDR3: CASSLFITGGEQYF
size: NA; V: TRBV5-6; J: TRBJ2-5; D: NA; DNA: TGTGCCAGCAGCCTCACTTCAGGGGCTGGAGAGACCCAGTACTTC; CDR3: CASSLTSGAGETQYF
size: NA; V: TRBV6-4; J: TRBJ2-7; D: NA; DNA: TGTGCCAGCAGTCGCGCTCCTACAGGTTCGCTTAGCGAGCAGTACTTC; CDR3: CASSRAPTGSLSEQYF
size: NA; V: TRBV27; J: TRBJ2-1; D: NA; DNA: TGTGCCAGCAGTTGGTCGAGTGAGCAGTTCTTC; CDR3: CASSWSSEQFF
size: few; V: TRBV7-3; J: TRBJ1-2; D: NA; DNA: TGTGCCAGCAGCCCAGACGGGAACTTCGACTATGGCTACACCTTC; CDR3: CASSPDGNFDYGYTF
size: NA; V: TRBV7-2; J: TRBJ2-1; D: NA; DNA: TGTGCCAGCAGCTTAGTACGGGACAATGAGCAGTTCTTC; CDR3: CASSLVRDNEQFF
size: NA; V: TRBV28; J: TRBJ2-5; D: NA; DNA: TGTGCCAGCAGTCTACGGTTGGCAGGACTAGAGACCCAGTACTTC; CDR3: CASSLRLAGLETQYF